One sample yielded the 8 T cell receptor beta chains listed below, sequenced in a study of vaccination effects on CD4 cells after COVID-19. Their antigens remain unidentified. CD4+ T cells were isolated after 10 days of culture. The protocol was immunoSEQ multiplex PCR, while the TCRdb copy is restricted to in-frame clones and leaves out a portion. The sample carries around 37,000 clones, approximately 74% recorded once. Source: CD4+ T cells from PBMCs cultured without peptide, taken before COVID-19 vaccination. The receptors derive from a human donor who received a COVID-19 vaccine.

This rearrangement joins TRBV6-5 to TRBJ1-1, with D unclear. This CDR3 region has 11 residues. The germline V and J ends were trimmed by 8 bases and 9 bases, with 13 bases remaining between them. The germline CDR1 and CDR2 sequences are MNHEY and SVGAGI. CDR3 protein: CASRTGVKAFF. The CDR3, as DNA: TGTGCCAGCCGCACGGGAGTCAAAGCTTTCTTT.

This chain uses TRBV12-3 or TRBV12-4 with TRBJ2-7, with TRBD2 matching 13 bases. The ends lost 6 bases at V and 7 bases at J; junction bases unmatched: 3. This CDR3 comprises 13 residues. The CDR3: CASSPLAGGEQYF. Written as DNA, the CDR3 is TGTGCCAGCAGCCCACTAGCGGGGGGGGAGCAGTACTTC.

For the CDR3, the DNA is TGTGCCATCAGCCTAGCGGGAGGGACCTACAATGAGCAGTTCTTC. Protein sequence: CAISLAGGTYNEQFF. The chain employs TRBV10-3 and TRBJ2-1; 12 bases match TRBD2. From germline, CDR1 is ENHRY and CDR2 SYGVKD. CDR3 length equals 15 residues. V lost 6 bases and J lost 2; bases outside the gene matches: 2.

This clone was picked up a small number of times. The genes are TRBV5-4 and TRBJ2-7; D possibly corresponds to TRBD1 (5 bases). Deletions cut 3 bases from V and 3 bases from J, with 7 bases between. Germline values: CDR1 SGHNT, CDR2 YYREEE (reference sequence). CDR3 length equals 12 residues. This CDR3 reads CASSWQGYEQYF. The CDR3 bases are TGTGCCAGCAGCTGGCAGGGCTACGAGCAGTACTTC.

The V gene is TRBV19, the J gene TRBJ2-7; TRBD1 matches 12 bases. CDR1 is LNHDA and CDR2 is SQIVND in the germline V gene (reference sequence). V shed 7 bases, J shed 2 bases, and the junction held 6 bases outside the gene matches. The CDR3 is 15 amino acids. DNA for the CDR3: TGTGCCAGTAATACCGGGACAGGGGGCACCTACGAGCAGTACTTC. Its translation is CASNTGTGGTYEQYF. Supplemented by reference TRBV19 and TRBJ2-7, the full variable domain reads DGGITQSPKYLFRKEGQNVTLSCEQNLNHDAMYWYRQDPGQGLRLIYYSQIVNDFQKGDIAEGYSVSREKKESFPLTVTSAQKNPTAFYLCASNTGTGGTYEQYFGPGTRLTVT.

This clone was counted a few times. The chain links TRBV5-6 to TRBJ2-2; 9 bases align to TRBD1. The CDR3 is made up of 16 amino acids. J gave up 5 bases and V 4 bases, and 9 bases lay outside the gene matches. Germline-derived CDR1 and CDR2 are SGHDT and YYEEEE. The CDR3 DNA sequence: TGTGCCAGCAGCCTAACGACAGGGGGTCGGACCGGGGAGCTGTTTTTT. Translated, it gives CASSLTTGGRTGELFF.

This chain links TRBV21-1 with TRBJ2-4. TRBV21-1 is marked as a pseudogene. The CDR3 has 16 amino acids. CDR3 sequence reads: CASSAKGLRAKNIQYF. CDR3 sequence (DNA): TGTGCCAGCAGCGCGAAGGGTTTAAGGGCCAAAAACATTCAGTACTTC.

CDR3 coding DNA: TGTGCCAGCCCCGGGGTGGCGGCACCACGCTACAATGAGCAGTTCTTC. Translated, it gives CASPGVAAPRYNEQFF. The chain joins TRBV27 to TRBJ2-1, with a weak D call TRBD2 (5 bases). V lost 8 bases, J lost 3 bases, and 20 bases lay in between. The CDR3 sequence is 16 residues long. CDR1 MNHEY and CDR2 SMNVEV come from the germline V gene (reference sequence).